The 32 T cell receptor beta chains in this list originate from one sample, sequenced in a study of blood T cell repertoires in COVID-19. Measured with immunoSEQ multiplex PCR; TCRdb has only the in-frame clones, and not every one. The sample holds tens of thousands of clones, roughly 90% seen once. The specimen sequenced was peripheral blood. The receptor set was obtained from a man aged 45 to 65 with active COVID-19.

This sequence joins TRBV11-2 and TRBJ1-1; 7 bases agree with TRBD1. Germline-derived CDR1 and CDR2 are SGHAT and FQNNGV. Unmatched junction bases numbered 5, after V lost 4 bases and J lost 0 bases. The CDR3 totals 15 residues. The CDR3 sequence is CASSSRGQLNTEAFF. The CDR3 DNA follows: TGTGCCAGCAGCTCCCGGGGACAGCTGAACACTGAAGCTTTCTTT. Looking up the rest from reference TRBV11-2 and TRBJ1-1 gives the full variable domain: EAGVAQSPRYKIIEKRQSVAFWCNPISGHATLYWYQQILGQGPKLLIQFQNNGVVDDSQLPKDRFSAERLKGVDSTLKIQPAKLEDSAVYLCASSSRGQLNTEAFFGQGTRLTVV.

The gene calls are TRBV19 and TRBJ1-3; D gene uncertain. Trimming left V 5 bases short and J 0 bases short, with 17 bases between. The CDR3 totals 17 residues. Germline assignment: CDR1 LNHDA and CDR2 SQIVND (reference sequence). CDR3 sequence (DNA): TGTGCCAGTAGTCCTGGCCAGTCGAGACTCTCTGGAAACACCATATATTTT. This encodes CASSPGQSRLSGNTIYF.

The V gene is TRBV25-1, the J gene TRBJ2-5; 12 bases fit TRBD2. The J segment lost 0 bases and the V segment lost 5 bases, leaving 4 bases of the junction unmatched. The CDR3 sequence is 16 residues long. CDR1 is MGHDK, CDR2 SYGVNS, per germline. The CDR3 is CASSLRTSGDQETQYF. In DNA, the CDR3 is TGTGCCAGCAGTTTACGGACTAGCGGGGACCAAGAGACCCAGTACTTC.

This rearrangement joins TRBV12-5 to TRBJ1-2, with TRBD1 as a possible D gene (6 bases). The V end was cut by 4 bases, the J end by 4 bases, with 16 bases between. Germline CDR1 LGHNT, CDR2 FRNRAP. The CDR3 is made up of 15 amino acids. CDR3 amino acids: CASGSMRGAAYGYTF. Written as DNA, the CDR3 is TGTGCTAGTGGTTCGATGCGGGGGGCGGCCTATGGCTACACCTTC.

The chain employs TRBV3-1 (or the pseudogene TRBV3-2) and TRBJ1-2, with 7 positions matching TRBD1. Germline V lookup: CDR1 LGHDT, CDR2 YNNKEL (reference sequence). This CDR3 has 14 amino acids. The J segment lost 0 bases and the V segment lost 4 bases, leaving 2 bases of the junction unmatched. This CDR3 is CASSPRGANYGYTF. The CDR3, as DNA: TGTGCCAGCAGCCCCAGGGGGGCTAACTATGGCTACACCTTC.

The chain employs TRBV6-5 and TRBJ2-7, with a tentative D call TRBD2 (5 bases). The CDR3 extends over 12 amino acids. Trimming removed 6 bases from V and 7 bases from J, with 13 bases in between. Germline CDR1 and CDR2: MNHEY and SVGAGI. The chain's CDR3 is CASSSWTGEQYF. DNA of the CDR3: TGTGCCAGCAGCTCCTGGACGGGGGAGCAGTACTTC.

The chain has TRBV7-2 and TRBJ2-7; TRBD1 is a possible D gene (6 bases). This CDR3 comprises 17 residues. CDR1 is SGHTA and CDR2 is FQGNSA in the germline V gene. Trimming cost V 4 bases and J 0 bases, with 19 bases left between them. CDR3 region: CASSSDGLQGSSYEQYF. DNA for the CDR3: TGTGCCAGCAGCTCCGACGGGCTTCAGGGGAGCTCCTACGAGCAGTACTTC.

This clone was observed a few times. The CDR3 DNA reads as TGTGCCACCAGCAGAGGGGTTATCGGGGGTGAGCAGTTCTTC. Protein product: CATSRGVIGGEQFF. The chain joins TRBV15 to TRBJ2-1; weak D call: TRBD2 (6 bases). Trimming removed 1 base at V and 9 bases at J, with 13 bases between. The CDR3 totals 14 residues. Germline V gene lookup returns CDR1 LNHNV and CDR2 YYDKDF (reference sequence).

This clone appeared once. The rearrangement links TRBV2 to TRBJ1-4; possible D gene TRBD1, 6 bases. This CDR3 comprises 13 residues. The germline V gene encodes CDR1 SNHLY and CDR2 FYNNEI. V dropped 4 bases and J dropped 7 bases, with 10 bases sitting between them. The CDR3 DNA sequence: TGTGCCAGCAGTGTGGGAGGGGGTGAAAAACTGTTTTTT. This translates into CASSVGGGEKLFF.

The chain is built from TRBV29-1 and TRBJ1-1; a possible D gene is TRBD1 (6 bases). Trimming left V 5 bases short and J 4 bases short, with 17 bases between. This CDR3 comprises 14 residues. Germline V gene data show CDR1 as SQVTM and CDR2 as ANQGSEA. This CDR3 is CSVQVGEGGTEAFF. CDR3 DNA sequence: TGCAGCGTTCAGGTAGGGGAAGGGGGCACTGAAGCTTTCTTT.

The chain combines TRBV19 with TRBJ2-2; TRBD1 matches 11 bases. J was trimmed by 4 bases and V by 3 bases; bases with no gene match: 1. The germline gives CDR1 LNHDA, CDR2 SQIVND (reference sequence). This CDR3 comprises 15 residues. The CDR3 reads CASSIGQGATGELFF. CDR3 in DNA: TGTGCCAGTAGTATCGGACAGGGGGCCACCGGGGAGCTGTTTTTT. The entire variable domain, with the rest obtained from reference TRBV19 and TRBJ2-2, is as follows: DGGITQSPKYLFRKEGQNVTLSCEQNLNHDAMYWYRQDPGQGLRLIYYSQIVNDFQKGDIAEGYSVSREKKESFPLTVTSAQKNPTAFYLCASSIGQGATGELFFGEGSRLTVL.

This chain connects TRBV27 to TRBJ2-5; D may be TRBD2 (5 bases). Trimming left V 3 bases short and J 14 bases short, with 19 bases between. The CDR3 totals 13 residues. Per germline, CDR1 MNHEY and CDR2 SMNVEV (reference sequence). CDR3 protein: CASSFTLQDFPYF. DNA for the CDR3: TGTGCCAGCAGTTTCACCCTTCAGGACTTCCCATACTTC.

The V gene is TRBV10-3, the J gene TRBJ1-5; a weak D match, TRBD1 (6 bases). With 10 bases removed from V and 7 bases from J, the gap between germline ends came to 20 bases. The CDR3 is made up of 14 amino acids. Per the germline V gene, CDR1 is ENHRY and CDR2 is SYGVKD. The CDR3 region is CASGQTGNSQPQHF. CDR3 DNA sequence: TGTGCCAGCGGACAGACAGGTAATAGCCAGCCCCAGCATTTT.

The V call is TRBV7-9, the J call TRBJ2-1; perhaps TRBD2 as D (6 bases). The germline CDR1 and CDR2 sequences are SEHNR and FQNEAQ (reference sequence). V lost 1 base to trimming and J lost 7 bases, with 14 bases between them. The CDR3 contains 15 residues. CDR3 nucleotides: TGTGCCAGCAGCTTAGTTGCAGGAGGGCGAAATGAGCAGTTCTTC. It codes for CASSLVAGGRNEQFF.

The CDR3 loop reads CASSEARSSGEQFF. DNA for the CDR3: TGTGCCAGCAGTGAAGCGAGGTCGTCTGGTGAGCAGTTCTTC. The chain couples TRBV2 to TRBJ2-1; D is ambiguous. The germline gives CDR1 SNHLY, CDR2 FYNNEI. The V end was cut by 0 bases, the J end by 9 bases, with 12 bases between. This CDR3 spans 14 amino acids.

The V gene is TRBV10-3, the J gene TRBJ2-7, with a tentative D call TRBD2 (5 bases). Trimming took 4 bases from V and 0 from J, leaving 13 bases between them. Germline loops: CDR1 ENHRY, CDR2 SYGVKD. The CDR3 sequence is 15 residues long. CDR3 amino acids: CAISGLTGSSYEQYF. Written as DNA, the CDR3 is TGTGCCATCAGTGGGCTGACGGGGAGCTCCTACGAGCAGTACTTC.

This chain connects TRBV5-1 to TRBJ2-2, with a possible D match to TRBD2 (6 bases). The CDR3 is made up of 15 amino acids. CDR1 is SGHRS, CDR2 YFSETQ, per germline. V lost 1 base and J 1 base, leaving 8 bases between the germline ends. The CDR3 region has the DNA TGCGCCAGCAGCTTGCGAGCGGGGAACACCGGGGAGCTGTTTTTT. Its protein is CASSLRAGNTGELFF.

The chain uses TRBV2 and TRBJ2-7, with a possible D match to TRBD1 (5 bases). CDR1 and CDR2 from the germline V gene are SNHLY and FYNNEI. The CDR3 is 16 amino acids. Trimming took 2 bases from V and 5 from J, leaving 19 bases between them. The CDR3 region is CASSERVSGKPHEQYF. The CDR3 DNA reads TGTGCCAGCAGTGAAAGGGTGTCAGGGAAGCCCCACGAGCAGTACTTC. The full variable domain, with the rest looked up from reference TRBV2 and TRBJ2-7, is EPEVTQTPSHQVTQMGQEVILRCVPISNHLYFYWYRQILGQKVEFLVSFYNNEISEKSEIFDDQFSVERPDGSNFTLKIRSTKLEDSAMYFCASSERVSGKPHEQYFGPGTRLTVT.

This chain links TRBV11-2 with TRBJ2-7; TRBD2 agrees at 7 bases. Germline loops: CDR1 SGHAT, CDR2 FQNNGV. V trimming: 7 bases; J trimming: 0 bases; junction bases outside the gene matches: 6. The CDR3 extends over 14 amino acids. The CDR3: CASTREAGSYEQYF. The CDR3 bases are TGTGCCAGCACCCGGGAGGCAGGCTCCTACGAGCAGTACTTC.

The chain uses TRBV7-9 and TRBJ1-2; D gene uncertain. The germline gives CDR1 SEHNR, CDR2 FQNEAQ (reference sequence). The CDR3 extends over 12 amino acids. The V end was cut by 1 base, the J end by 8 bases, with 8 bases between. The CDR3 sequence: CASSLVVGGYTF. The CDR3 nucleotides read TGTGCCAGCAGCTTAGTGGTCGGGGGCTACACCTTC.

The rearrangement uses TRBV6-5 and TRBJ1-1, with D tentatively TRBD1 (6 bases). Per germline, CDR1 MNHEY and CDR2 SVGAGI. The ends were cut back, 1 base at V and 1 base at J, with 10 bases in the middle. The CDR3 runs 15 residues. CDR3 loop: CASSYFGQTNTEAFF. In DNA form, the CDR3 reads TGTGCCAGCAGTTACTTCGGACAGACGAACACTGAAGCTTTCTTT.

The chain carries TRBV18 and TRBJ2-7; TRBD1 matches at 12 bases. This CDR3 has 15 residues. Trimming took 5 bases from V and 9 from J; bases not matched to a gene: 11. CDR1 is KGHSH and CDR2 is LQKENI in the germline V gene. The CDR3 DNA sequence: TGTGCCAGCTCAACGGGACAGGGGGCGCCGTCAGGGCAGTACTTC. Its translation is CASSTGQGAPSGQYF.

The chain uses TRBV7-2 and TRBJ2-3, with 9 bases identical to TRBD2. The CDR3 is made up of 14 amino acids. The germline V gene encodes CDR1 SGHTA and CDR2 FQGNSA. V shed 5 bases and J 5 bases; nucleotides not matched to a gene: 5. The CDR3 DNA is TGTGCCAGCAGCCGCGGGGGGGCTGGAGATACGCAGTATTTT. It codes for CASSRGGAGDTQYF.

The CDR3 DNA reads as TGTGCCAGCAGTTACTCGACCCGAGGTGATTCACCCCTCCACTTT. It codes for CASSYSTRGDSPLHF. The chain carries TRBV6-5 and TRBJ1-6; no clear D. This CDR3 is 15 amino acids long. Per germline, CDR1 MNHEY and CDR2 SVGAGI. V lost 0 bases to trimming and J lost 8 bases, with 11 bases between them.

V is TRBV5-4 and J is TRBJ2-2; TRBD2 agrees at 9 bases. CDR3 length equals 15 residues. The trim removed 2 bases at V and 7 bases at J, leaving 6 bases unmatched. Germline V gene data show CDR1 as SGHNT and CDR2 as YYREEE (reference sequence). DNA for the CDR3: TGTGCCAGCAGCTTAGCGGGGGGCCTCCTCGGGGAGCTGTTTTTT. Protein product: CASSLAGGLLGELFF.

The chain joins TRBV7-8 to TRBJ2-3, with D unclear. The germline gives CDR1 SGHVS, CDR2 FQNEAQ. V gave up 8 bases and J gave up 1 base, with 19 bases separating them. The CDR3 is 16 residues long. For the CDR3, the DNA is TGTGCCAGCGCATTATCACAAAACCTTGGCACAGATACGCAGTATTTT. It specifies CASALSQNLGTDTQYF.

V gene TRBV18 combines with J gene TRBJ2-7; a weak D match, TRBD1 (7 bases). Germline V gene lookup returns CDR1 KGHSH and CDR2 LQKENI. The CDR3 sequence is 14 residues long. The V end lost 4 bases, the J end lost 0 bases, and 10 bases lay between the germline ends. CDR3 sequence (DNA): TGTGCCAGCTCACGACAGGGAGGCTCCTACGAGCAGTACTTC. Translated, it gives CASSRQGGSYEQYF.

The chain links TRBV4-2 to TRBJ1-2, with unresolved D. CDR3 length: 15 amino acids. Trimming took 1 base from V and 2 from J, leaving 11 bases between them. Germline V lookup: CDR1 LGHNA, CDR2 YNFKEQ. The CDR3 DNA reads as TGTGCCAGCAGCCAAGGAGAACAGCAAAACTATGGCTACACCTTC. It yields the protein CASSQGEQQNYGYTF.

The V and J genes are TRBV12-3 or TRBV12-4 and TRBJ2-1; weak D call: TRBD2 (6 bases). Trimming removed 1 base from V and 10 bases from J, with 11 bases in between. CDR3 length equals 13 residues. In nucleotides, the CDR3 is TGTGCCAGCAGTTTAGAATCTGGAGGGGAGCAGTTCTTC. It codes for CASSLESGGEQFF.

This chain connects TRBV18 to TRBJ1-1; D is possibly TRBD1 (6 bases). The CDR3 contains 14 residues. V was shortened by 4 bases and J by 2 bases, with 11 bases between the two germline ends. CDR1 and CDR2 from the germline V gene are KGHSH and LQKENI. The CDR3 region is CASSQTGSNTEAFF. In nucleotides, the CDR3 is TGTGCCAGCTCACAAACAGGGTCCAACACTGAAGCTTTCTTT.

The J gene is TRBJ1-2, the V gene TRBV11-2, with 7 bases fitting TRBD1. Germline V gene data show CDR1 as SGHAT and CDR2 as FQNNGV. Trimming cost V 5 bases and J 3 bases; bases outside gene matches: 3. This CDR3 comprises 13 residues. CDR3 sequence: CASSPTGDYGYTF. CDR3 bases: TGTGCCAGCAGCCCTACAGGGGACTATGGCTACACCTTC.

The chain is built from TRBV6-1 and TRBJ1-6, with TRBD1 matching 7 bases. CDR1 and CDR2 (germline): MNHNS, SASEGT. With 2 bases clipped from V and 3 bases from J, the junction kept 1 base outside the gene matches. This CDR3 comprises 15 residues. CDR3 sequence reads: CASSENRGYNSPLHF. CDR3 coding DNA: TGTGCCAGCAGTGAAAACAGGGGCTATAATTCACCCCTCCACTTT.